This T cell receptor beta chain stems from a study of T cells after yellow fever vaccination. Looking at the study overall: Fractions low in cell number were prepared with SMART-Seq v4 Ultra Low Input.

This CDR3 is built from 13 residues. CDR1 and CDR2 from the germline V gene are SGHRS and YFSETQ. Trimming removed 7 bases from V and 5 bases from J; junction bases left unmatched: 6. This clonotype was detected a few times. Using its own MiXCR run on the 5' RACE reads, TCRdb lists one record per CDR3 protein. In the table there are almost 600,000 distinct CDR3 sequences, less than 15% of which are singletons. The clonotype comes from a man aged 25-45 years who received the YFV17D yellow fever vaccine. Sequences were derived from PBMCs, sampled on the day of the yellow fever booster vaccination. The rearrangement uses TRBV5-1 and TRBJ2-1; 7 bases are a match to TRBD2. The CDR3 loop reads CASASGKNNEQFF. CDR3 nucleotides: TGCGCCAGCGCTAGCGGAAAAAACAATGAGCAGTTCTTC.